The 18 T cell receptor beta chains below all came from one sample that was sequenced in a study of blood T cells in healthy people across ages. PCR was performed a second time for about 7 to 12 cycles using a sample-barcoded 5' primer and a J-beta primer mix. MiXCR was run by TCRdb on the 5' RACE reads, yielding one entry per CDR3 protein. The data contain approximately 1.5 million distinct CDR3 sequences, around 40% of them singletons. Sequencing was done on a sample of blood. These receptors were obtained from a woman aged 18-30 years in good health.

This clonotype was counted a few times. The chain links TRBV2 to TRBJ2-7, with 8 positions matching TRBD2. Germline V lookup: CDR1 SNHLY, CDR2 FYNNEI. The CDR3 extends over 12 amino acids. Trimming at V came to 8 bases and at J to 6 bases, leaving 6 bases not matched to a gene. CDR3 nucleotide sequence: TGTGCCAGCTACAAACGGGGGGGCGAGCAGTACTTC. This encodes CASYKRGGEQYF.

This clonotype was observed a few times. The chain recombines TRBV14 with TRBJ1-1; D call uncertain. CDR1 is SGHDN and CDR2 is FVKESK in the germline V gene. Trimming pared 6 bases from V and 4 bases from J, leaving 12 bases between. The CDR3 has 13 amino acids. As DNA, the CDR3 is TGTGCCAGCAGTCCTTGGTCGGGCACTGAAGCTTTCTTT. Protein product: CASSPWSGTEAFF.

The DNA of the CDR3 is TGCAGTGCAGGGGACAGCACCCAGAACACTGAAGCTTTCTTT. This codes for CSAGDSTQNTEAFF. This chain connects TRBV20-1 to TRBJ1-1; 7 nucleotides align to TRBD1. Per germline, CDR1 DFQATT and CDR2 SNEGSKA (reference sequence). The CDR3 length is 14 residues. J was trimmed by 1 base and V by 6 bases; bases with no gene match: 8.

This chain uses TRBV5-1 with TRBJ2-5; D may be TRBD2 (6 bases). The DNA matches TRBJ2-7 better at its end, which makes the J call doubtful. This CDR3 is built from 15 residues. The V gene's germline CDR1 is SGHRS and CDR2 YFSETQ. CDR3 loop: CASSLGDSSRYEQYF. CDR3 bases: TGCGCCAGCAGCTTGGGGGACTCCTCGCGCTACGAGCAGTACTTC.

This chain connects TRBV15 to TRBJ1-1, with no clear D. Germline CDR1 LNHNV, CDR2 YYDKDF (reference sequence). This CDR3 has 16 residues. Trimming pared 3 bases from V and 0 bases from J, leaving 14 bases between. The CDR3, as DNA: TGTGCCACCAGCAGGCACATCGGAGGGCTGAACACTGAAGCTTTCTTT. As protein: CATSRHIGGLNTEAFF.

This clonotype was detected ten times or more. The chain employs TRBV7-9 and TRBJ1-1, with 7 bases aligning to TRBD1. This CDR3 region has 13 residues. The V segment lost 4 bases and the J segment 2 bases; nucleotides outside the gene matches: 1. Germline lookup yields CDR1 SEHNR and CDR2 FQNEAQ (reference sequence). CDR3 sequence: CASSSGGNTEAFF. For the CDR3, the DNA is TGTGCCAGCAGCTCAGGGGGAAACACTGAAGCTTTCTTT.

This clonotype was found a few times. The genes are TRBV7-9 and TRBJ1-1, with D uncertain. The V and J ends lost 2 bases and 0 bases respectively, with 10 bases between them. The CDR3 has 15 residues. The V gene's germline CDR1 is SEHNR and CDR2 FQNEAQ (reference sequence). The CDR3 region is CASSLMLGMNTEAFF. DNA for the CDR3: TGTGCCAGCAGCTTAATGTTGGGCATGAACACTGAAGCTTTCTTT.

With respect to this clonotype: One junction end does not reproduce the germline sequence, and a read error may be involved. The chain links TRBV5-5 to TRBJ2-7; D not resolved. The DNA end favors TRBJ2-4, so the J call may be wrong. This CDR3 is built from 16 residues. Germline loops: CDR1 SGHKS, CDR2 YYEKEE (reference sequence). CDR3 loop: CASSLPLDLAKTIQYF. The CDR3 nucleotides read TGTGCCAGCAGCTTGCCCCTCGACTTAGCCAAAACCATTCAGTACTTC.

In its sample, this clonotype was seen a few times. This chain links TRBV14 with TRBJ2-1; perhaps TRBD1 as D (6 bases). This CDR3 contains 13 residues. The V and J ends lost 1 base and 10 bases respectively, with 11 bases between them. The germline V gene has CDR1 SGHDN and CDR2 FVKESK. DNA of the CDR3: TGTGCCAGCAGCCAAGTTTATGGGACAGAGCAGTTCTTC. It encodes CASSQVYGTEQFF.

This clonotype appeared a few times. CDR3 in amino acids: CSVQQGRGDTEAFF. DNA of the CDR3: TGCAGCGTCCAACAGGGGAGGGGGGACACTGAAGCTTTCTTT. The chain couples TRBV29-1 to TRBJ1-1, with TRBD1 matching over 7 bases. This CDR3 has 14 residues. Germline V gene lookup returns CDR1 SQVTM and CDR2 ANQGSEA. The trim removed 6 bases at V and 3 bases at J, leaving 10 bases unmatched.

This CDR3 is CSARGYQDSRTYTF. CDR3 nucleotides: TGCAGTGCTAGAGGTTACCAGGACAGCCGCACCTACACCTTC. The rearrangement joins TRBV20-1 to TRBJ1-2; TRBD1 is a possible D gene (6 bases). The germline V gene has CDR1 DFQATT and CDR2 SNEGSKA (reference sequence). This CDR3 comprises 14 residues. Trimming shortened V by 1 base and J by 10 bases, and 19 bases separated the two germline ends.

This chain links TRBV5-1 with TRBJ1-2; D not resolved. The CDR3 has 14 residues. With 4 bases removed from V and 1 base from J, the gap between germline ends came to 11 bases. CDR1 is SGHRS, CDR2 YFSETQ, per germline. CDR3 sequence (DNA): TGCGCCAGCAGCGTCGAGAATCTTAACTATGGCTACACCTTC. The encoded protein is CASSVENLNYGYTF.

CDR3: CASRSSGSYEQYF. CDR3 nucleotides: TGTGCCAGCAGATCGAGCGGTTCCTACGAGCAGTACTTC. The V call is TRBV27, the J call TRBJ2-7, with D tentatively TRBD2 (5 bases). Looked up from germline, CDR1 is MNHEY and CDR2 is SMNVEV (reference sequence). This CDR3 is built from 13 residues. V was cut by 6 bases and J by 1 base, with 10 bases left in between.

This clonotype was recorded only once. V usage is TRBV20-1 and J usage is TRBJ2-1; TRBD2 aligns across 14 bases. J gave up 3 bases and V 2 bases, and 12 bases lay outside the gene matches. CDR1 is DFQATT and CDR2 is SNEGSKA in the germline V gene (reference sequence). CDR3 size: 19 residues. DNA of the CDR3: TGCAGTGCTAGACCTGTCCCGGGACTAGCGGGGGTTCTCTACAATGAGCAGTTCTTC. Protein sequence: CSARPVPGLAGVLYNEQFF.

This clonotype is a singleton in its sample. The rearrangement links TRBV29-1 to TRBJ2-7; D is unclear. The germline V gene has CDR1 SQVTM and CDR2 ANQGSEA. CDR3 length: 14 residues. V dropped 6 bases and J dropped 7 bases, with 22 bases sitting between them. CDR3 region: CSVTSRNNYEEQYF. CDR3 sequence (DNA): TGCAGCGTCACGAGCAGGAACAACTACGAGGAGCAGTACTTC.

V and J are TRBV28 and TRBJ1-1; D gene uncertain. Germline V gene sequence: CDR1 MDHEN, CDR2 SYDVKM. The CDR3 length is 15 residues. V lost 3 bases, J lost 2 bases, and 13 bases lay in between. The CDR3 nucleotides are TGTGCCAGCAGTTTCCGCCTTTCGGACAACACTGAAGCTTTCTTT. Its protein is CASSFRLSDNTEAFF.

Regarding this clonotype: A junction end diverges from the germline sequence, so it may reflect a read error. The J gene is TRBJ2-5, the V gene TRBV6-2 or TRBV6-3, with a tentative D call TRBD2 (7 bases). The CDR3 consists of 14 residues. Germline V gene lookup returns CDR1 MNHEY and CDR2 SVGEGT. The DNA of the CDR3 is TGTACCAGCAGAGGAGGGGGGGCCTACAATGAGCAGTACTTC. As protein: CTSRGGGAYNEQYF.

The chain employs TRBV7-2 and TRBJ1-2; D is unresolved. Trimming took 1 base from V and 5 from J, leaving 8 bases between them. The length of the CDR3 is 13 residues. Germline CDR1 reads SGHTA; CDR2 reads FQGNSA. DNA for the CDR3: TGTGCCAGCAGCTTAGTTTTAGGGTATGGCTACACCTTC. This gives the protein CASSLVLGYGYTF.